This T cell receptor (beta chain) derives from a study of blood T cell repertoires in COVID-19. This CDR3 comprises 15 residues. V lost 3 bases to trimming and J lost 3 bases, with 13 bases between them. Germline assignment: CDR1 MNHEY and CDR2 SMNVEV (reference sequence). Some clones are missing from TCRdb's copy, which holds only in-frame ones; the method was immunoSEQ multiplex PCR. The sample shows about 350,000 clones, around 91% of them seen only once. Sequencing was done on a sample of peripheral blood. The sequence came from a woman aged 18-29 years who had recovered from COVID-19. The V gene is TRBV27, the J gene TRBJ2-3, with D perhaps TRBD1 (6 bases). The CDR3, as DNA: TGTGCCAGCAGTTTCGGGCAGGGGTGGACAGATACGCAGTATTTT. Translation: CASSFGQGWTDTQYF.